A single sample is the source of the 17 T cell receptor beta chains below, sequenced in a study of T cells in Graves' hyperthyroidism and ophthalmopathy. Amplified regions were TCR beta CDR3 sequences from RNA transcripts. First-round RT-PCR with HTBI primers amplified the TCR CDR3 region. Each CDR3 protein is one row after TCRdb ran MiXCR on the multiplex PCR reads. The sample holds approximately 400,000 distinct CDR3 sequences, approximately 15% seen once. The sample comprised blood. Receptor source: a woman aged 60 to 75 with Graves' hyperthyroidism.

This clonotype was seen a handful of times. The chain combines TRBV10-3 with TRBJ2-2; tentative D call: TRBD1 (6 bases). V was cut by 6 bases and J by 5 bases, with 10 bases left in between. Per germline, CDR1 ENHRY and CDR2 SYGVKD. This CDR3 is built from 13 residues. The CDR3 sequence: CAIRFTGTGELFF. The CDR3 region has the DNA TGTGCCATCAGGTTCACAGGGACCGGGGAGCTGTTTTTT.

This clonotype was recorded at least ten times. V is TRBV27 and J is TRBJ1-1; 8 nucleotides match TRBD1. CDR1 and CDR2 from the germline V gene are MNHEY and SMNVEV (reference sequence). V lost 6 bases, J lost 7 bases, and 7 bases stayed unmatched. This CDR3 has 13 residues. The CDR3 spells CASRRTGGNEAFF. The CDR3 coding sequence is TGTGCCAGCAGACGTACAGGGGGTAATGAAGCTTTCTTT.

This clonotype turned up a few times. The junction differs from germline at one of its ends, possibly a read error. The CDR3 DNA is TGTGCCAGCAGTTTTCTCGGGGGCCAGGGAGGAGCCGGGGAGCTGGTTTTT. It codes for CASSFLGGQGGAGELVF. The rearrangement uses TRBV12-3 or TRBV12-4 and TRBJ2-2; D tentatively reads TRBD1 or TRBD2 (6 bases each). The CDR3 is 17 amino acids.

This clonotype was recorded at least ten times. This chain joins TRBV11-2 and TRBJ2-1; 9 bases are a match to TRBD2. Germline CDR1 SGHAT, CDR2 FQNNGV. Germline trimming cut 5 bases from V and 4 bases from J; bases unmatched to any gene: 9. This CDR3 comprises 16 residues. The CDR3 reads CASSPKTSGLYNEQFF. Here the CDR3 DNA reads TGTGCCAGCAGCCCCAAGACTAGCGGTCTTTACAATGAGCAGTTCTTC.

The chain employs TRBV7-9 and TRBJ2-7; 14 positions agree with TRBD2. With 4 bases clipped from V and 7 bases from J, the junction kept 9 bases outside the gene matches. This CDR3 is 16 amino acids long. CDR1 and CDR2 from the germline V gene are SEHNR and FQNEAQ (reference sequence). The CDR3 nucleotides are TGTGCCAGCAGCTCATCCGGGACTAGCGGGAGTGGGGAGCAGTACTTC. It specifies CASSSSGTSGSGEQYF. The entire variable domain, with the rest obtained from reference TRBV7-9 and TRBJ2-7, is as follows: DTGVSQNPRHKITKRGQNVTFRCDPISEHNRLYWYRQTLGQGPEFLTYFQNEAQLEKSRLLSDRFSAERPKGSFSTLEIQRTEQGDSAMYLCASSSSGTSGSGEQYFGPGTRLTVT.

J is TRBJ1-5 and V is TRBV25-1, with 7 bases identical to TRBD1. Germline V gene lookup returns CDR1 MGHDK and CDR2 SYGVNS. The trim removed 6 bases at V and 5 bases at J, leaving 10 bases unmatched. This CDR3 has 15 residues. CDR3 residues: CASSPSARGDQPQHF. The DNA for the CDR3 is TGTGCCAGCAGCCCCTCCGCCAGGGGGGATCAGCCCCAGCATTTT. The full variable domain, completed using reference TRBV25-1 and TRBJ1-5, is EADIYQTPRYLVIGTGKKITLECSQTMGHDKMYWYQQDPGMELHLIHYSYGVNSTEKGDLSSESTVSRIRTEHFPLTLESARPSHTSQYLCASSPSARGDQPQHFGDGTRLSIL.

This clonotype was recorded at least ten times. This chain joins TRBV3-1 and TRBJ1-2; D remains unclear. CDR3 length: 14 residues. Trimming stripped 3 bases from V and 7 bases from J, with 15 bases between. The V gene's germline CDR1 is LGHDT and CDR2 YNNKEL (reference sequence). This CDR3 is CASSQRVWRSGYTF. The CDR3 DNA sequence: TGTGCCAGCAGCCAGAGGGTCTGGCGCTCTGGCTACACCTTC.

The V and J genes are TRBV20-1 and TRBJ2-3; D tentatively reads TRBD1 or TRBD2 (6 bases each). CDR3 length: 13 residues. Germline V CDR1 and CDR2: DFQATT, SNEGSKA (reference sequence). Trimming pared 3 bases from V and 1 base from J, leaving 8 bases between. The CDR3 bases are TGCAGTGCTAGGGGGGGCGGCACAGATACGCAGTATTTT. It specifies CSARGGGTDTQYF.

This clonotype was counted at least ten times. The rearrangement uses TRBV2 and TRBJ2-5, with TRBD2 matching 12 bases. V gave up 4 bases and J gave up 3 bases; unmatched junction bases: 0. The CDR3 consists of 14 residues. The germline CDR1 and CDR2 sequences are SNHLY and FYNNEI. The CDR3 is CASSGLAGEETQYF. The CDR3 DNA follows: TGTGCCAGCAGTGGACTAGCGGGAGAAGAGACCCAGTACTTC.

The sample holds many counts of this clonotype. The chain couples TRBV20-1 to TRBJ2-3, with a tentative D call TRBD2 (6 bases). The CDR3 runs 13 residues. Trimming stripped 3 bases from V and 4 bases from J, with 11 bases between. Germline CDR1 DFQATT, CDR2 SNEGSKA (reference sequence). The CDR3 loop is CSASGRVADTQYF. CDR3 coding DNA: TGCAGTGCTAGCGGGAGAGTCGCAGATACGCAGTATTTT.

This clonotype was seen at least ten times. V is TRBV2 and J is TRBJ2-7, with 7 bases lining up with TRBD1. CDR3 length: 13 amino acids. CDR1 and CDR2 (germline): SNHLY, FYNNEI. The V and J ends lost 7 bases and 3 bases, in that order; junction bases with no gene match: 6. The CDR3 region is CASKTGLSYEQYF. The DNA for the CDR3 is TGTGCCAGCAAGACAGGGCTCAGCTACGAGCAGTACTTC.

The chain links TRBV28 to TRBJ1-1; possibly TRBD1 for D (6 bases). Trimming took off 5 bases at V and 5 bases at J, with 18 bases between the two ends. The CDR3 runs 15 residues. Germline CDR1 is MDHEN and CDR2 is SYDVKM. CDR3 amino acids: CASSPVFRGRTEAFF. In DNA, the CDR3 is TGTGCCAGCAGTCCAGTGTTCAGGGGTCGGACTGAAGCTTTCTTT.

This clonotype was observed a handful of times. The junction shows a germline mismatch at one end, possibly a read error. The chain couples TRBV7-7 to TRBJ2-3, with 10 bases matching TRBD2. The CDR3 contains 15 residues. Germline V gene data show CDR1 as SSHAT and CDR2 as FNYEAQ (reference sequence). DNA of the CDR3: TGTGCTAGCAGCTTAGGAGCGGGAGGGGAAGATGCGCAGTATTTT. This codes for CASSLGAGGEDAQYF.

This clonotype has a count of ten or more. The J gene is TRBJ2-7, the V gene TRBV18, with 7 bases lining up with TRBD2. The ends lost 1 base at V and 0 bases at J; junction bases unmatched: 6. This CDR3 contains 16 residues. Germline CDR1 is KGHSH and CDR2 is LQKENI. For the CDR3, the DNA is TGTGCCAGCTCACCACTTAGCGGGCTTAGCTCCTACGAGCAGTACTTC. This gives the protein CASSPLSGLSSYEQYF.

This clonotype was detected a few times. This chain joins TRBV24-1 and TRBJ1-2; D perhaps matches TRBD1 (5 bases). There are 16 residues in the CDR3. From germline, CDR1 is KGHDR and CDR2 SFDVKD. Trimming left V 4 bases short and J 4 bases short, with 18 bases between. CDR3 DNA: TGTGCCACCAGTGAGTTCCGGGACGGCATGCCCTATGGCTACACCTTC. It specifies CATSEFRDGMPYGYTF.

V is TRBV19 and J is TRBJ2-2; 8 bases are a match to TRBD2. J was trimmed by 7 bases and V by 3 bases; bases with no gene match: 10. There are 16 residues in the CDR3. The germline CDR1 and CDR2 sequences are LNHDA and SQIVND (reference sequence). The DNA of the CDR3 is TGTGCCAGTAGTATCCGCGGGGGGCAACGGAGCGGGGAGCTGTTTTTT. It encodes CASSIRGGQRSGELFF.

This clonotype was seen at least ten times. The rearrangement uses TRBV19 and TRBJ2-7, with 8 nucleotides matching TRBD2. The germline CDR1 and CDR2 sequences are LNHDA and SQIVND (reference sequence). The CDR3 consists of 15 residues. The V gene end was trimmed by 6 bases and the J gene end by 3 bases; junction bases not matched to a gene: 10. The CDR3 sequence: CASRLAPSGSYEQYF. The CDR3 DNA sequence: TGTGCCAGTAGATTAGCCCCAAGCGGGAGCTACGAGCAGTACTTC.